Detailed here is one T cell receptor beta chain. Its antigen is as yet unknown. The data stem from a study of T cells in localized non-small cell lung cancer. General study results and limits: An association was observed between higher blood T cell density and longer overall survival. T cell clonality was highest in uninvolved adjacent lung, above tumor. Adjacent lung exhibited a median of about 56 among the 100 most abundant tumor clones. Sequencing, confined to only one tumor region, leaves heterogeneity possible.

This CDR3 comprises 13 residues. Germline V gives CDR1 SGHTA, CDR2 FQGNSA. The ends were cut back, 3 bases at V and 6 bases at J, with 9 bases in the middle. Repertoires were generated with immunoSEQ multiplex PCR, while TCRdb's copy carries only in-frame clones and drops some. The sample contains approximately 7,100 clones, just over 90% of which appear only once. The V gene is TRBV7-2, the J gene TRBJ2-1, with D unresolved. The sequencing here drew on peripheral blood mononuclear cells, taken before any cancer treatment. The TCR comes from a male donor at least 60 years old with stage II lung adenocarcinoma. The CDR3 DNA sequence: TGTGCCAGCAGCTTGGCCGGGCGCAATGAGCAGTTCTTC. This gives the protein CASSLAGRNEQFF.